The present entry profiles one T cell receptor beta chain with its context. Antigen: not known. This sample stems from a study of cytomegalovirus exposure and HLA in healthy donors. The CDR3 loop spans 14 amino acids. Trimming took 3 bases from V and 6 from J, leaving 12 bases between them. Germline values: CDR1 KGHSH, CDR2 LQKENI. The study, taken as a whole, reports: TCR beta V- and J-gene trimming was later associated with a missense DCLRE1C variant. The authors enumerated around 150 TCR beta chains as linked to cytomegalovirus. An Asian-associated ancestry cluster reportedly showed fewer N-insertions than the approximately 620-donor mean in a later analysis. Follow-up analysis seemed to connect common viral pathogens with several of the most significant clusters identified.

PCR involved 60 Vbeta and 13 Jbeta primers. Clones were read by immunoSEQ multiplex PCR, and TCRdb kept only the in-frame ones, dropping some. This sample yields approximately 98,000 clones, of which around 75% are seen a single time; about 10% belongs to the top ten. The material sequenced was PBMCs. This receptor was identified in a man between 18 and 35 years old in good health and CMV-seropositive. This chain uses TRBV18 with TRBJ2-1; TRBD2 might be the D (6 bases). CDR3 sequence reads: CASSPRGLGNEQFF. In DNA form, the CDR3 reads TGTGCCAGCTCACCCCGGGGACTTGGCAATGAGCAGTTCTTC. The whole variable domain, remainder taken from reference TRBV18 and TRBJ2-1, is NAGVMQNPRHLVRRRGQEARLRCSPMKGHSHVYWYRQLPEEGLKFMVYLQKENIIDESGMPKERFSAEFPKEGPSILRIQQVVRGDSAAYFCASSPRGLGNEQFFGPGTRLTVL.